The clone carrying this T cell receptor beta chain was detected only a few times. Germline CDR1 is SNHLY and CDR2 is FYNNEI. Trimming stripped 8 bases from V and 10 bases from J, with 14 bases between. The CDR3 is 11 amino acids. The sample originates from a study of blood T cell repertoires in COVID-19. Per the authors' pipeline: Amplification of reference gene primers was used by the study to estimate nucleated cell counts. TCRdb's table, derived via immunoSEQ multiplex PCR, lists solely in-frame clones and lacks some. That table is the source of V, J and clone size, and D and trimming were worked out from the DNA. The table lists just under 65,000 clones, 76% of them singletons, with 50% in the top ten.

V and J are TRBV2 and TRBJ1-1; D is uncertain. The source is a woman aged 80 or over with acute or convalescent COVID-19. Sequenced: peripheral blood. CDR3 nucleotides: TGTGCCAGCGAGGGTGTGGGAGGAGCTTTCTTT. It yields the protein CASEGVGGAFF. The full variable domain, with the rest looked up from reference TRBV2 and TRBJ1-1, is EPEVTQTPSHQVTQMGQEVILRCVPISNHLYFYWYRQILGQKVEFLVSFYNNEISEKSEIFDDQFSVERPDGSNFTLKIRSTKLEDSAMYFCASEGVGGAFFGQGTRLTVV.